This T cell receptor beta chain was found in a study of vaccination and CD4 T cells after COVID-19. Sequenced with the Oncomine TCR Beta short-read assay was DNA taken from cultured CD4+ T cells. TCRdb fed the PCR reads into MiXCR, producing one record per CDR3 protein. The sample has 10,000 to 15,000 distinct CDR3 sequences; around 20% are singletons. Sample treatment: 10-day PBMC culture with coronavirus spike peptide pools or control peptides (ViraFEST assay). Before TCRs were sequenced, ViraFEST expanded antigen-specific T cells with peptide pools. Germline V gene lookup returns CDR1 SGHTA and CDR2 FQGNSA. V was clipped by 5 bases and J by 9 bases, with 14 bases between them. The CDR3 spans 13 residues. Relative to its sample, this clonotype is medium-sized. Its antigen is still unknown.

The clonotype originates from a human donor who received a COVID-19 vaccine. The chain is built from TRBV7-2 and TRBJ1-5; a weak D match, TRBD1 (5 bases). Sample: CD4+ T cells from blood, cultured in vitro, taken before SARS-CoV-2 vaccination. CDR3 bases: TGTGCCAGCAGCGCGAAAGAGGGACTGCCCCAGCATTTT. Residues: CASSAKEGLPQHF.